Each of the 31 T cell receptor beta chains below was sequenced from the same sample in a study of blood T cells in healthy people across ages. PCR was performed a second time for about 7 to 12 cycles using a sample-barcoded 5' primer and a J-beta primer mix. TCRdb processed the 5' RACE reads anew with MiXCR; each CDR3 protein has one entry. The sample has more than 800,000 distinct CDR3 sequences; more than 25% are singletons. Sequenced input: blood. These receptors originate from a woman aged 80 or older in good health.

About this clonotype itself: This may be a read error, as it is one base from a much larger clone. The chain joins TRBV20-1 to TRBJ2-1; 10 bases match TRBD1. The CDR3 consists of 14 residues. The V gene end was trimmed by 6 bases and the J gene end by 6 bases; junction bases not matched to a gene: 8. CDR1 is DFQATT, CDR2 SNEGSKA, per germline (reference sequence). The CDR3 nucleotides read TGCAGTGCCACCCGGGACAGGGGATTCAATGAGCAGTTCTTC. It specifies CSATRDRGFNEQFF.

This chain connects TRBV7-9 to TRBJ2-3; TRBD1 might be the D (5 bases). There are 16 residues in the CDR3. Germline V CDR1 and CDR2: SEHNR, FQNEAQ (reference sequence). Trimming pared 4 bases from V and 2 bases from J, leaving 16 bases between. This CDR3 reads CASSSGQIMITDTQYF. The CDR3 bases are TGTGCCAGCAGCTCCGGACAAATTATGATCACAGATACGCAGTATTTT.

This rearrangement joins TRBV27 to TRBJ2-1, with 8 bases matching TRBD2. The J call is doubtful: the DNA matches TRBJ2-7 better. This CDR3 spans 16 amino acids. CDR1 and CDR2 from the germline V gene are MNHEY and SMNVEV (reference sequence). CDR3 in DNA: TGTGCCAGCAGTGCCCCGGGGGGGGGGCCTTACAATGAGCAGTACTTC. This encodes CASSAPGGGPYNEQYF.

This clonotype was counted a few times. V and J are TRBV20-1 and TRBJ2-4; TRBD1 aligns across 9 bases. J gave up 7 bases and V 0 bases, and 7 bases lay outside the gene matches. In germline, CDR1 is DFQATT, CDR2 SNEGSKA (reference sequence). There are 15 residues in the CDR3. CDR3 loop: CSARDTGGHPNIQYF. CDR3 DNA sequence: TGCAGTGCTAGAGATACAGGGGGCCATCCTAACATTCAGTACTTC.

This clonotype was counted many times. The chain is built from TRBV7-2 and TRBJ1-2, with unresolved D. The CDR3 is 16 residues long. The germline CDR1 and CDR2 sequences are SGHTA and FQGNSA. V shed 1 base and J shed 2 bases, with 14 bases lying between them. The CDR3 loop is CASSLGAGYENYGYTF. The CDR3 DNA reads as TGTGCCAGCAGCTTAGGAGCGGGATACGAAAACTATGGCTACACCTTC. The full variable domain, its missing parts supplied by reference TRBV7-2 and TRBJ1-2, is GAGVSQSPSNKVTEKGKDVELRCDPISGHTALYWYRQSLGQGLEFLIYFQGNSAPDKSGLPSDRFSAERTGGSVSTLTIQRTQQEDSAVYLCASSLGAGYENYGYTFGSGTRLTVV.

This rearrangement joins TRBV15 to TRBJ1-2; 7 nucleotides agree with TRBD1. V lost 4 bases to trimming and J lost 4 bases; unmatched junction nucleotides: 9. The germline V gene has CDR1 LNHNV and CDR2 YYDKDF (reference sequence). CDR3 length equals 15 residues. CDR3 residues: CATSTNTGASYGYTF. DNA of the CDR3: TGTGCCACCAGCACCAATACAGGGGCCAGCTATGGCTACACCTTC.

V usage is TRBV28 and J usage is TRBJ2-5; D possibly uses TRBD1 or TRBD2 (5 bases each). The CDR3 is 16 residues long. The ends were cut back, 5 bases at V and 6 bases at J, with 22 bases in the middle. Per germline, CDR1 MDHEN and CDR2 SYDVKM. CDR3 DNA sequence: TGTGCCAGCAGTCAACCCATTGAGGGGCCTCATAAGACCCAGTACTTC. Translated: CASSQPIEGPHKTQYF.

This clonotype appeared a few times. The chain is built from TRBV5-5 and TRBJ1-5; D not resolved. The ends were cut back, 1 base at V and 2 bases at J, with 10 bases in the middle. The V gene's germline CDR1 is SGHKS and CDR2 YYEKEE (reference sequence). The CDR3 spans 15 residues. The CDR3 nucleotides are TGTGCCAGCAGCTTGACCCAATTGGGCAATCAGCCCCAGCATTTT. Its protein is CASSLTQLGNQPQHF.

To note about this clonotype: Given a much more abundant clone one base away, this may be a read error. The CDR3 DNA reads TGTGCCAGCAGCCCCTATTCAAACGGCAATGAGCAGTACTTC. This codes for CASSPYSNGNEQYF. The chain combines TRBV7-9 with TRBJ2-5; no clear D gene. This CDR3 comprises 14 residues. Germline CDR1 reads SEHNR; CDR2 reads FQNEAQ (reference sequence). V lost 5 bases to trimming and J lost 11 bases, with 21 bases between them.

The V gene is TRBV25-1, the J gene TRBJ1-2; D is unresolved. The CDR3 covers 11 residues. Germline V gene lookup returns CDR1 MGHDK and CDR2 SYGVNS. Trimming left V 6 bases short and J 8 bases short, with 10 bases between. The CDR3 DNA follows: TGTGCCAGCAGGGCGGAGATCGGCTACACCTTC. Protein sequence: CASRAEIGYTF.

This clonotype appeared many times. J is TRBJ2-3 and V is TRBV29-1; D remains ambiguous. V lost 0 bases, J lost 2 bases, and 3 bases lay in between. Germline CDR1 reads SQVTM; CDR2 reads ANQGSEA. The CDR3 length is 12 residues. In nucleotides, the CDR3 is TGCAGCGTTGAAGACAACACAGATACGCAGTATTTT. Translating gives CSVEDNTDTQYF.

This clonotype was counted a few times. The junction departs from the called germline gene at one end, perhaps through a read error. This rearrangement joins TRBV18 to TRBJ1-5, with a weak D call TRBD1 (5 bases). The CDR3 totals 14 residues. Germline V gene data show CDR1 as KGHSH and CDR2 as LQKENI. The CDR3 is CASLPGLGDQPQHF. As DNA, the CDR3 is TGTGCCAGCTTACCAGGGTTGGGCGATCAGCCCCAGCATTTT.

About this clonotype: At one end, the junction sequence differs from germline, possibly due to a read error. The rearrangement joins TRBV6-5 to TRBJ2-7; 7 bases match TRBD1. The CDR3 consists of 12 residues. Germline values: CDR1 MNHEY, CDR2 SVGAGI. CDR3 in amino acids: CAGRRQGGEQYF. For the CDR3, the DNA is TGCGCCGGCAGACGACAGGGTGGCGAGCAGTACTTC.

This clonotype was observed at least ten times. The genes are TRBV12-3 or TRBV12-4 and TRBJ1-2; no clear D. Trimming stripped 0 bases from V and 8 bases from J, with 13 bases between. The CDR3 runs 14 residues. CDR3 coding DNA: TGTGCCAGCAGTTTAGCCGGCCCAGGAGGAGGCTACACCTTC. Translating it yields CASSLAGPGGGYTF.

This clonotype was recorded only once. The rearrangement joins TRBV20-1 to TRBJ1-2; 7 positions agree with TRBD1. Trimming cost V 4 bases and J 5 bases; bases outside gene matches: 10. The CDR3 spans 14 residues. The germline V gene has CDR1 DFQATT and CDR2 SNEGSKA (reference sequence). CDR3 sequence (DNA): TGCAGTGCTACAAGCCCGGCAGGGGGTTATGGCTACACCTTC. Protein product: CSATSPAGGYGYTF.

The rearrangement uses TRBV7-9 and TRBJ2-5; D not certain. Germline values: CDR1 SEHNR, CDR2 FQNEAQ (reference sequence). This CDR3 spans 14 amino acids. Trimming left V 4 bases short and J 1 base short, with 10 bases between. CDR3 sequence reads: CASSSLRSQETQYF. CDR3 sequence (DNA): TGTGCCAGCAGCTCCCTTAGATCCCAAGAGACCCAGTACTTC.

The V gene is TRBV7-2, the J gene TRBJ2-1; 11 nucleotides align to TRBD2. Germline CDR1 reads SGHTA; CDR2 reads FQGNSA. The J segment lost 5 bases and the V segment lost 10 bases, leaving 7 bases of the junction unmatched. CDR3 length equals 14 residues. The CDR3 region is CATIRTSGHNEQFF. CDR3 nucleotide sequence: TGTGCCACCATCCGGACTAGCGGGCACAATGAGCAGTTCTTC. Full variable domain (rest looked up from reference TRBV7-2 and TRBJ2-1): GAGVSQSPSNKVTEKGKDVELRCDPISGHTALYWYRQSLGQGLEFLIYFQGNSAPDKSGLPSDRFSAERTGGSVSTLTIQRTQQEDSAVYLCATIRTSGHNEQFFGPGTRLTVL.

This clonotype was seen ten or more times. The chain uses TRBV7-2 and TRBJ2-7; D is unclear. V shed 2 bases and J shed 3 bases, with 8 bases lying between them. This CDR3 contains 13 residues. CDR1 and CDR2 from the germline V gene are SGHTA and FQGNSA. CDR3 loop: CASSLTNRYEQYF. CDR3 nucleotide sequence: TGTGCCAGCAGCTTAACCAATCGCTACGAGCAGTACTTC.

This rearrangement joins TRBV20-1 to TRBJ2-1; 7 bases line up with TRBD2. The V gene end was trimmed by 4 bases and the J gene end by 7 bases; junction bases not matched to a gene: 13. The CDR3 runs 15 residues. Germline assignment: CDR1 DFQATT and CDR2 SNEGSKA (reference sequence). Here the CDR3 reads CSAKNRASGVNEQFF. The CDR3 nucleotides are TGCAGTGCTAAAAATCGGGCTAGCGGAGTGAATGAGCAGTTCTTC.

This clonotype has at least ten counts. J is TRBJ2-1 and V is TRBV12-3 or TRBV12-4, with D maybe TRBD2 (6 bases). Trimming removed 7 bases from V and 8 bases from J, with 12 bases in between. The CDR3 covers 12 residues. For the CDR3, the DNA is TGTGCCAGCACCCCGACTAGTCATGAGCAGTTCTTC. This gives the protein CASTPTSHEQFF.

In this sample, this clonotype turned up a few times. V is TRBV29-1 and J is TRBJ1-2; D is uncertain. The germline CDR1 and CDR2 sequences are SQVTM and ANQGSEA. V was shortened by 7 bases and J by 12 bases, with 21 bases between the two germline ends. This CDR3 spans 12 amino acids. This CDR3 is CSARPDAKYDTF. CDR3 coding DNA: TGCAGCGCCCGCCCGGATGCAAAGTATGACACCTTC.

This clonotype showed up many times. This chain uses TRBV10-3 with TRBJ2-1; D is uncertain. CDR1 and CDR2 from the germline V gene are ENHRY and SYGVKD. This CDR3 is built from 8 residues. Trimming cost V 10 bases and J 11 bases, with 6 bases left between them. CDR3 loop: CAKAKQFF. DNA for the CDR3: TGTGCCAAGGCTAAGCAGTTCTTC.

As for this clonotype: This may stem from a read error, because a much larger clone lies one nucleotide away. The chain uses TRBV6-2 or TRBV6-3 and TRBJ2-6; no clear D. In germline, CDR1 is MNHEY, CDR2 SVGEGT. The CDR3 has 17 residues. CDR3 in DNA: TGTGCCGGCAGATCCCCAAGGATACCCTCTGGGGCCAACGTCCTGACTTTC. Translation gives CAGRSPRIPSGANVLTF.

Concerning this clonotype itself: One end of the junction fails to match germline, which may point to a read error. The chain couples TRBV12-3 or TRBV12-4 to TRBJ2-3; no clear D. The CDR3 totals 13 residues. CDR3 residues: CASSLGGTDMQYF. In nucleotides, the CDR3 is TGTGCCAGCAGTTTAGGGGGAACGGATATGCAGTATTTT.

This clonotype was detected ten times or more. The genes are TRBV7-6 and TRBJ2-1, with a tentative D call TRBD1 (6 bases). V lost 4 bases and J 0 bases, leaving 13 bases between the germline ends. Germline V gene lookup returns CDR1 SGHVS and CDR2 FNYEAQ. The CDR3 spans 16 residues. The CDR3 here is CASSYNIQGSYNEQFF. As DNA, the CDR3 is TGTGCCAGCAGCTATAATATACAGGGCTCCTACAATGAGCAGTTCTTC.

The chain recombines TRBV4-2 with TRBJ2-1; TRBD1 agrees at 9 bases. With V trimmed by 3 bases and J by 2 bases, 5 bases remained unmatched. There are 16 residues in the CDR3. Germline CDR1 and CDR2: LGHNA and YNFKEQ. The CDR3 DNA reads as TGTGCCAGCAGCCAGGACAGGGGAAGGACCTACAATGAGCAGTTCTTC. It codes for CASSQDRGRTYNEQFF.

This clonotype was detected many times. The CDR3 bases are TGTGCCAGCAGTTCCCTAGAAGAGACCCAGTACTTC. Its protein product is CASSSLEETQYF. V and J are TRBV6-5 and TRBJ2-5; no definite D call. The germline gives CDR1 MNHEY, CDR2 SVGAGI. Trimming stripped 4 bases from V and 3 bases from J, with 6 bases between. This CDR3 has 12 residues.

This clonotype was seen at least ten times. The J gene is TRBJ2-7, the V gene TRBV3-1, with 14 bases lining up with TRBD2. CDR1 is LGHDT, CDR2 YNNKEL, per germline (reference sequence). The CDR3 contains 19 residues. The V and J ends lost 4 bases and 3 bases, in that order; junction bases with no gene match: 14. The CDR3 bases are TGTGCCAGCAGCCCCAGCCTTGGGACTAGCGGGGGTTCAAGCTACGAGCAGTACTTC. Translated, it gives CASSPSLGTSGGSSYEQYF.

This chain uses TRBV30 with TRBJ1-5; the D gene is possibly TRBD1 (6 bases). The germline gives CDR1 GTSNPN, CDR2 SVGIG (reference sequence). Trimming stripped 3 bases from V and 4 bases from J, with 7 bases between. This CDR3 is built from 12 residues. The CDR3 reads CAWSGQNQPQHF. CDR3 DNA: TGTGCCTGGAGCGGACAGAATCAGCCCCAGCATTTT.

Comments on this clonotype: This sequence may be a read error, since a much larger clone differs from it by one base. The V and J genes are TRBV7-2 and TRBJ1-6; 11 nucleotides align to TRBD1. The CDR3 extends over 15 amino acids. Germline V lookup: CDR1 SGHTA, CDR2 FQGNSA. The CDR3 DNA reads as TGTGCCAGCAGCACATCCGGGACAGGGGGGACACCCCCCCACTTT. It is translated as CASSTSGTGGTPPHF.

In its sample, this clonotype was seen many times. The chain uses TRBV20-1 and TRBJ2-7; tentatively, D is TRBD1 (6 bases). V lost 6 bases and J 5 bases, leaving 26 bases between the germline ends. The CDR3 loop spans 16 amino acids. Germline V gives CDR1 DFQATT, CDR2 SNEGSKA (reference sequence). The CDR3 loop is CSAKSYRGQAIHEQYF. The CDR3 region has the DNA TGCAGTGCAAAGAGTTATCGGGGACAAGCAATACACGAGCAGTACTTC.